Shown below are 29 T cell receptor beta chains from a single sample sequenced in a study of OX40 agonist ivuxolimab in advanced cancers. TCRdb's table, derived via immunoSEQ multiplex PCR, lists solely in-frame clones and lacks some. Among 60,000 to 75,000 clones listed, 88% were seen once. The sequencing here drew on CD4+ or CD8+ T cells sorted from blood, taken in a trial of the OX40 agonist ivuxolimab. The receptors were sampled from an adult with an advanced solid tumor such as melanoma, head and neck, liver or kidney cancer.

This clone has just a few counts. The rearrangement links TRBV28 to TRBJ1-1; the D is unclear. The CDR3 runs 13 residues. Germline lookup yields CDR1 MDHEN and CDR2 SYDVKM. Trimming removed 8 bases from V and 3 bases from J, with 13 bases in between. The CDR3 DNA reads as TGTGCCAGCTTAGCGGTCCCACACACTGAAGCTTTCTTT. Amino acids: CASLAVPHTEAFF.

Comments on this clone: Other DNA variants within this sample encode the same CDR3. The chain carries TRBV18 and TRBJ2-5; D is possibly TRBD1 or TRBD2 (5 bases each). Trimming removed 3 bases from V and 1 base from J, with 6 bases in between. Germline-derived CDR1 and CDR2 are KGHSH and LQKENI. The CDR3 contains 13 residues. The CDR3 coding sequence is TGTGCCAGCTCACCGGGGACCCAAGAGACCCAGTACTTC. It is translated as CASSPGTQETQYF.

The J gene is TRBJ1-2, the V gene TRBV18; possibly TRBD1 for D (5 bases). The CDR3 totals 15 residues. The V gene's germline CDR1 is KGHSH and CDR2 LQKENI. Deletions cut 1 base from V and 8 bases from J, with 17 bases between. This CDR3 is CASSPREGRVRGYTF. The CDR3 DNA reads TGTGCCAGCTCACCACGCGAGGGCAGGGTCCGGGGCTACACCTTC. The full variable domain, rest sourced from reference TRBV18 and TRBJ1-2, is NAGVMQNPRHLVRRRGQEARLRCSPMKGHSHVYWYRQLPEEGLKFMVYLQKENIIDESGMPKERFSAEFPKEGPSILRIQQVVRGDSAAYFCASSPREGRVRGYTFGSGTRLTVV.

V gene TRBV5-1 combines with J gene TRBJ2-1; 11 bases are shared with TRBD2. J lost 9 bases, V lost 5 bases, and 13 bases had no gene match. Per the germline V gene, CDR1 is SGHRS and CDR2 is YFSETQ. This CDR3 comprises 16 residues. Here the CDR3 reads CASRTTSGSAVSEQFF. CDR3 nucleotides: TGCGCCAGCAGAACCACTAGCGGGAGTGCGGTTAGTGAGCAGTTCTTC.

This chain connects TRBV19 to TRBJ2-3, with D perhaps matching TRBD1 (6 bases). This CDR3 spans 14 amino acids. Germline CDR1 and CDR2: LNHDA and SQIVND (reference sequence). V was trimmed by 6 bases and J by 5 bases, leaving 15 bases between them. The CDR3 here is CASRNRARGDTQYF. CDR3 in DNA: TGTGCCAGTAGGAACAGGGCTCGTGGAGATACGCAGTATTTT.

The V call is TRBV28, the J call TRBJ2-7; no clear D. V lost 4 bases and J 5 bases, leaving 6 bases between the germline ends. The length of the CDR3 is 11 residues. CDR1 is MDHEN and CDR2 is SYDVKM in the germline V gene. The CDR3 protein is CASSSHHEQYF. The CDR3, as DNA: TGTGCCAGCAGTTCCCATCACGAGCAGTACTTC.

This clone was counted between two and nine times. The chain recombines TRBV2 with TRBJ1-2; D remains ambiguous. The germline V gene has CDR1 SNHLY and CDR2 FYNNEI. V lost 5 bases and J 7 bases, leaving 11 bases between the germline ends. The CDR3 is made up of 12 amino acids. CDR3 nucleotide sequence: TGTGCCAGCAGTAGTGGCAACGTTGGCTACACCTTC. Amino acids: CASSSGNVGYTF. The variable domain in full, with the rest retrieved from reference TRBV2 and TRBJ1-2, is EPEVTQTPSHQVTQMGQEVILRCVPISNHLYFYWYRQILGQKVEFLVSFYNNEISEKSEIFDDQFSVERPDGSNFTLKIRSTKLEDSAMYFCASSSGNVGYTFGSGTRLTVV.

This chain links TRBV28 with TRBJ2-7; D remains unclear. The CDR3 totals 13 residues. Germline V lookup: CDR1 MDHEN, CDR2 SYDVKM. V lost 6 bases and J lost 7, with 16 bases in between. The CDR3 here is CASSTDPAREQYF. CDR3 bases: TGTGCCAGCAGCACCGACCCCGCTAGGGAGCAGTACTTC.

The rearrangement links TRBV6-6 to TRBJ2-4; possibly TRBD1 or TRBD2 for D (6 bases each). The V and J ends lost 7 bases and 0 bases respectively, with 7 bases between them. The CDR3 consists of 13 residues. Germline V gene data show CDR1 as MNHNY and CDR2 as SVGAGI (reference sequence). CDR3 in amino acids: CASTGAAKNIQYF. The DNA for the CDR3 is TGTGCCAGCACGGGGGCAGCCAAAAACATTCAGTACTTC.

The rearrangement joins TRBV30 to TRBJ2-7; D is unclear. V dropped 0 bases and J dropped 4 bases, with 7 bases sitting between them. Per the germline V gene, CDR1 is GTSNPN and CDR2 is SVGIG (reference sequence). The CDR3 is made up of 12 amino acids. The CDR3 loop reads CAWSVRRYEQYF. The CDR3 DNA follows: TGTGCCTGGAGTGTAAGACGTTACGAGCAGTACTTC. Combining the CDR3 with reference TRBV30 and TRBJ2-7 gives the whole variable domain SQTIHQWPATLVQPVGSPLSLECTVEGTSNPNLYWYRQAAGRGLQLLFYSVGIGQISSEVPQNLSASRPQDRQFILSSKKLLLSDSGFYLCAWSVRRYEQYFGPGTRLTVT.

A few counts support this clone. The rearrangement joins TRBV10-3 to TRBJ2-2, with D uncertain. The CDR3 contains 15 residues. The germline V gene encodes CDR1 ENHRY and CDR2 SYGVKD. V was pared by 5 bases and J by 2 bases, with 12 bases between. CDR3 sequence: CAISSDKLNTGELFF. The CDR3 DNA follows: TGTGCCATCAGTTCAGATAAACTTAACACCGGGGAGCTGTTTTTT.

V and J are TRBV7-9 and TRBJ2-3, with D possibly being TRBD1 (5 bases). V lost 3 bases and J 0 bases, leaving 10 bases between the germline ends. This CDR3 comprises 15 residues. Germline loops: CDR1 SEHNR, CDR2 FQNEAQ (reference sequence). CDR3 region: CASSLRQGSTDTQYF. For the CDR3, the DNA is TGTGCCAGCAGCTTGCGGCAGGGAAGCACAGATACGCAGTATTTT. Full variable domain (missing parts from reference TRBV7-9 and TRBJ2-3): DTGVSQNPRHKITKRGQNVTFRCDPISEHNRLYWYRQTLGQGPEFLTYFQNEAQLEKSRLLSDRFSAERPKGSFSTLEIQRTEQGDSAMYLCASSLRQGSTDTQYFGPGTRLTVL.

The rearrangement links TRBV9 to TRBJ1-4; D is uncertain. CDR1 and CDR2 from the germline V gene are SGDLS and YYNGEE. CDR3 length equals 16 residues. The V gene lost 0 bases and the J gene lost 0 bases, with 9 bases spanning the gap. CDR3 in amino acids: CASSVEGQATNEKLFF. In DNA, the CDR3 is TGTGCCAGCAGCGTAGAGGGCCAGGCAACTAATGAAAAACTGTTTTTT.

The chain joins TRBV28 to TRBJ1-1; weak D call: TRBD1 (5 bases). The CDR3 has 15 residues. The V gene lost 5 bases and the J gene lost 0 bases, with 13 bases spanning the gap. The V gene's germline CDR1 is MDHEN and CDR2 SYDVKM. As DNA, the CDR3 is TGTGCCAGCAGTCCAAGGAGGGGAATGAACACTGAAGCTTTCTTT. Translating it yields CASSPRRGMNTEAFF.

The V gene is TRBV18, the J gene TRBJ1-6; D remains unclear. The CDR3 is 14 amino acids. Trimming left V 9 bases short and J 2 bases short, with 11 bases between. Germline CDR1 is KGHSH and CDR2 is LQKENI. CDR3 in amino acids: CASTDLAYNSPLHF. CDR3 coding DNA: TGTGCCAGTACCGATTTGGCCTATAATTCACCCCTCCACTTT.

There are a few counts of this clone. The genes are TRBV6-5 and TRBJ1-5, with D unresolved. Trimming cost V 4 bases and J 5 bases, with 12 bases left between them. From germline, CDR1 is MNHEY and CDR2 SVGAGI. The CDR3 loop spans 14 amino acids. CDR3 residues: CASSLRSLDQPQHF. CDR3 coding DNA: TGTGCCAGCAGTTTAAGGTCCCTGGATCAGCCCCAGCATTTT.

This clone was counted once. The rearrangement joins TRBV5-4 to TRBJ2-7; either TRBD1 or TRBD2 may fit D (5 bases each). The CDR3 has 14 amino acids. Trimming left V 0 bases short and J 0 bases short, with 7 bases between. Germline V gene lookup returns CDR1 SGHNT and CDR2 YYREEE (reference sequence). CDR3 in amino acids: CASSLGGSSYEQYF. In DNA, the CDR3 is TGTGCCAGCAGCTTGGGGGGGTCCTCCTACGAGCAGTACTTC.

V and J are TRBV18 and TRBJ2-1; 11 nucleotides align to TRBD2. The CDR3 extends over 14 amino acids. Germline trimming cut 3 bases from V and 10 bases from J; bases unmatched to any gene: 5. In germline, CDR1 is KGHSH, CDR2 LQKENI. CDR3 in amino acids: CASSPGLAEAEQFF. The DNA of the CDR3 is TGTGCCAGCTCACCGGGACTAGCGGAGGCCGAGCAGTTCTTC. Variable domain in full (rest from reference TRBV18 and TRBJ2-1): NAGVMQNPRHLVRRRGQEARLRCSPMKGHSHVYWYRQLPEEGLKFMVYLQKENIIDESGMPKERFSAEFPKEGPSILRIQQVVRGDSAAYFCASSPGLAEAEQFFGPGTRLTVL.

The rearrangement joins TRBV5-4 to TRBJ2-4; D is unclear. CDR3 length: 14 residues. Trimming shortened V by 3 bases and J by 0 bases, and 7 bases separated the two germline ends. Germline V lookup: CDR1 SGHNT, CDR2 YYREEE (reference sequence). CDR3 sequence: CASSSELAKNIQYF. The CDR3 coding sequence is TGTGCCAGCAGCTCTGAGTTAGCCAAAAACATTCAGTACTTC.

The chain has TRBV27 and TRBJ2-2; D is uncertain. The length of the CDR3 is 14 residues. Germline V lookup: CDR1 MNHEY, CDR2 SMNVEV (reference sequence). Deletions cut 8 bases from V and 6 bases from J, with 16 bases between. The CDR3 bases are TGTGCCAGCCGGTTGGGGTCGTCCCCCGGGGAGCTGTTTTTT. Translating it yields CASRLGSSPGELFF.

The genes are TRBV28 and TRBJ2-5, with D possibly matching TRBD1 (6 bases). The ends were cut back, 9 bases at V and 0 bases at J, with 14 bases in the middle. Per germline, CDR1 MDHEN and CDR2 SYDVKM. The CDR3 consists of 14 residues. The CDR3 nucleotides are TGTGCCAGTTTCCTCACAGGGAACCAAGAGACCCAGTACTTC. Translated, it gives CASFLTGNQETQYF.

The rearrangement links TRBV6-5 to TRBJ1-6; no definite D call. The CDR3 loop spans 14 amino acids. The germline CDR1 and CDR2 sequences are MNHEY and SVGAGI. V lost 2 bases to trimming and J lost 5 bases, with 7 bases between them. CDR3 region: CASSYLGNNSPLHF. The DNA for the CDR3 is TGTGCCAGCAGTTACCTGGGAAATAATTCACCCCTCCACTTT.

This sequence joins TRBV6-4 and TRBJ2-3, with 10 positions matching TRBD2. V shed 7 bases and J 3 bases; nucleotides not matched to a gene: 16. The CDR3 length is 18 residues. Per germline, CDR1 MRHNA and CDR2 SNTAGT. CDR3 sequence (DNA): TGTGCCAGCAAACCTAGGGGGGCTAGCGGGAGTAGGACAGATACGCAGTATTTT. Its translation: CASKPRGASGSRTDTQYF.

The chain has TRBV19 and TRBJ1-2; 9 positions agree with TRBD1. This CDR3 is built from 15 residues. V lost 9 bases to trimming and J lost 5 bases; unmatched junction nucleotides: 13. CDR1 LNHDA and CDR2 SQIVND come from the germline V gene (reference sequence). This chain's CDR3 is CASRDRARSGYGYTF. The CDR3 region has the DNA TGTGCCAGCCGGGACAGGGCCCGAAGCGGGTATGGCTACACCTTC.

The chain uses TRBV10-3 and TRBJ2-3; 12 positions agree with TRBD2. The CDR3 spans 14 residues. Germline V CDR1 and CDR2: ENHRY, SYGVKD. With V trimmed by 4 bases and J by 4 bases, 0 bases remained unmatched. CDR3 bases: TGTGCCATCAGTGGACTAGCGGGGGCAGATACGCAGTATTTT. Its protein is CAISGLAGADTQYF.

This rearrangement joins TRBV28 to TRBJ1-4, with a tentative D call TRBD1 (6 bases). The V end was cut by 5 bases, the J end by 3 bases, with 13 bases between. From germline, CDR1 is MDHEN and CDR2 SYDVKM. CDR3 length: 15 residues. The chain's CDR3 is CASSQRGSANEKLFF. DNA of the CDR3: TGTGCCAGCAGTCAGAGGGGGTCTGCTAATGAAAAACTGTTTTTT.

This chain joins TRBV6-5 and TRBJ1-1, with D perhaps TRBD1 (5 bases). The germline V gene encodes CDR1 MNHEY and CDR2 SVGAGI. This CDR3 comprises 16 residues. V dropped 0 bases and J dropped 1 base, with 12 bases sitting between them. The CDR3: CASSYSPGRTNTEAFF. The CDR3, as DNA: TGTGCCAGCAGTTACTCCCCGGGACGGACGAACACTGAAGCTTTCTTT.

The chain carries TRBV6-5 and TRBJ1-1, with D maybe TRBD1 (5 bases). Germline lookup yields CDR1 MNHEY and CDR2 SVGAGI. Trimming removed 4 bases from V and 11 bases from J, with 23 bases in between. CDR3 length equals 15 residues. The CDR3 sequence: CASSFRTWGGGEAFF. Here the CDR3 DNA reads TGTGCCAGCAGTTTCCGGACTTGGGGCGGCGGTGAGGCTTTCTTT.

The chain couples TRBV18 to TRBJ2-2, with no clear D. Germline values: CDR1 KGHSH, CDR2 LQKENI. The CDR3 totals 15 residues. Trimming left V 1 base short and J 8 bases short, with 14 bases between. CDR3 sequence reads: CASSPRGSYGGELFF. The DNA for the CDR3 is TGTGCCAGCTCACCACGCGGATCTTATGGTGGGGAGCTGTTTTTT.